The 9 T cell receptor beta chains below all came from one sample that was sequenced in a study of CD8 T cells in ankylosing spondylitis. From the 5' RACE reads, TCRdb called clonotypes with MiXCR, one entry per CDR3 protein. The table lists about 390,000 distinct CDR3 sequences, around 22% of them singletons. The antigens these receptors bind are not known. Overall study findings and caveats: Seemingly distinctive of ankylosing spondylitis blood was a TCR beta motif formed by eight highly homologous variants.

The material sequenced was blood, either unsorted or a sorted T cell fraction (not recorded which). All receptors derive from a male donor with ankylosing spondylitis.

This clonotype was picked up a small number of times. The chain joins TRBV4-1 to TRBJ1-4; tentative D call: TRBD1 (6 bases). Germline loops: CDR1 MGHRA, CDR2 YSYEKL. Trimming removed 0 bases from V and 7 bases from J, with 12 bases in between. The CDR3 contains 15 residues. CDR3 in amino acids: CASSQDGTSGEKLFF. CDR3 bases: TGCGCCAGCAGCCAAGATGGGACATCGGGTGAAAAACTGTTTTTT.

This clonotype showed up just a few times. DNA of the CDR3: TGTGCCAGCAGCTTTAGGACAGGGGCCTACAATGAGCAGTTCTTC. Translating gives CASSFRTGAYNEQFF. This chain links TRBV5-6 with TRBJ2-1; TRBD1 aligns across 9 bases. CDR1 and CDR2 from the germline V gene are SGHDT and YYEEEE. The J segment lost 2 bases and the V segment lost 2 bases, leaving 2 bases of the junction unmatched. This CDR3 spans 15 amino acids.

The rearrangement joins TRBV7-9 to TRBJ1-1; D unresolved. CDR3 length: 14 amino acids. V was cut by 1 base and J by 0 bases, with 6 bases left in between. Germline lookup yields CDR1 SEHNR and CDR2 FQNEAQ (reference sequence). CDR3 sequence reads: CASSLGALNTEAFF. CDR3 nucleotide sequence: TGTGCCAGCAGCTTAGGGGCTCTGAACACTGAAGCTTTCTTT.

This clonotype has just a few counts. The chain uses TRBV3-1 and TRBJ2-7; maybe TRBD2 (6 bases). Trimming removed 1 base from V and 3 bases from J, with 10 bases in between. The CDR3 extends over 14 amino acids. Germline lookup yields CDR1 LGHDT and CDR2 YNNKEL (reference sequence). In DNA form, the CDR3 reads TGTGCCAGCAGCCAAGGGACTACCAGCTACGAGCAGTACTTC. It yields the protein CASSQGTTSYEQYF.

This clonotype has just a few counts. J is TRBJ2-1 and V is TRBV2; D may correspond to TRBD1 or TRBD2 (6 bases each). The CDR3 totals 15 residues. V was cut by 3 bases and J by 0 bases, with 9 bases left in between. Germline assignment: CDR1 SNHLY and CDR2 FYNNEI. CDR3 region: CASSERGDSYNEQFF. As DNA, the CDR3 is TGTGCCAGCAGTGAGAGGGGGGACTCCTACAATGAGCAGTTCTTC.

This sequence joins TRBV7-3 and TRBJ2-1; weak D call: TRBD2 (5 bases). Germline V lookup: CDR1 SGHTA, CDR2 FQGTGA. Between the trimmed V and J ends, which lost 8 bases and 0 bases, there was a span of 14 bases. The CDR3 totals 15 residues. The CDR3 nucleotides are TGTGCCAGCTGTCCCAGCGGTAACTCCTACAATGAGCAGTTCTTC. This sequence encodes CASCPSGNSYNEQFF.

The rearrangement links TRBV5-6 to TRBJ2-2; 8 bases are a match to TRBD2. V was clipped by 4 bases and J by 6 bases; unmatched bases: 17. There are 18 residues in the CDR3. Looked up from germline, CDR1 is SGHDT and CDR2 is YYEEEE. CDR3 bases: TGTGCCAGCAGCCTGGAGGGCTACCCGGGAGGGTCGTCCGGGGAGCTGTTTTTT. Its protein product is CASSLEGYPGGSSGELFF.

The chain recombines TRBV24-1 with TRBJ2-7; 7 nucleotides match TRBD1. V was clipped by 7 bases and J by 0 bases; unmatched bases: 11. Germline V lookup: CDR1 KGHDR, CDR2 SFDVKD. The CDR3 is 16 amino acids. CDR3 sequence (DNA): TGTGCCACCAGCAAATCTTCGGGACAGAGCTCCTACGAGCAGTACTTC. As protein: CATSKSSGQSSYEQYF.

This clonotype occurred a few times. The chain couples TRBV27 to TRBJ2-2, with 7 bases lining up with TRBD1. The CDR3 consists of 13 residues. Trimming removed 8 bases from V and 6 bases from J; junction bases left unmatched: 6. The V gene's germline CDR1 is MNHEY and CDR2 SMNVEV (reference sequence). CDR3 loop: CASQTGIPGELFF. CDR3 DNA: TGTGCCAGCCAGACAGGGATCCCCGGGGAGCTGTTTTTT.